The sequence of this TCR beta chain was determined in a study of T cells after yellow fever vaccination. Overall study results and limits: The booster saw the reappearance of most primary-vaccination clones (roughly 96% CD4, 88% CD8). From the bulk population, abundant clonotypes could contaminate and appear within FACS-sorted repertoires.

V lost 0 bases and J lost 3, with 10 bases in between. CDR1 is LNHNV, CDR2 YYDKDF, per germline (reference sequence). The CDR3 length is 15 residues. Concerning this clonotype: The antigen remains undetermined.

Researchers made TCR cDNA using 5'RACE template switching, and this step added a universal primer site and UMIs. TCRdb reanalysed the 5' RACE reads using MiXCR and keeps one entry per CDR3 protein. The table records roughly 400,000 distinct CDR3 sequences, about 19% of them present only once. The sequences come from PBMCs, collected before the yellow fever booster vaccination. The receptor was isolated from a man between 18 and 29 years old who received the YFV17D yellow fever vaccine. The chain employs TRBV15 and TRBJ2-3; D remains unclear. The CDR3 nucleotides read TGTGCCACCAGCAGAGAGGCGGCTAAGACAGATACGCAGTATTTT. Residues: CATSREAAKTDTQYF.